The 8 T cell receptor beta chains below all came from one sample that was sequenced in a study of T cell repertoires in cytomegalovirus infection. TCRdb itself ran the reads through MiXCR, one entry per CDR3 protein. The repertoire consists of about 890,000 distinct CDR3 sequences, with around 31% occurring once and the leading ten covering around 15%. These TCRs' antigens remain unknown. Sequenced material: cultured CD8+ T cells from PBMCs, taken from culture after CMV antigen stimulation. Receptors were obtained from a human donor in good health (CMV status not recorded). Some clones in this sample may be carry-over from other donors' samples.

J is TRBJ1-6 and V is TRBV6-5, with 9 bases matching TRBD1. The CDR3 extends over 19 amino acids. V lost 4 bases, J lost 5 bases, and 15 bases stayed unmatched. CDR1 is MNHEY, CDR2 SVGAGI, per germline. CDR3 coding DNA: TGTGCCAGCAGTTTTTCCGGGACAGGGTCCACCAGCGATAATTCACCCCTCCACTTT. Amino acid sequence: CASSFSGTGSTSDNSPLHF.

This clonotype was found a few times. The chain links TRBV7-9 to TRBJ1-5; no clear D. V lost 0 bases and J 4 bases, leaving 10 bases between the germline ends. CDR1 is SEHNR and CDR2 is FQNEAQ in the germline V gene (reference sequence). The CDR3 covers 15 residues. CDR3 nucleotide sequence: TGTGCCAGCAGCTTAGCTGAACAGAGTAATCAGCCCCAGCATTTT. This sequence encodes CASSLAEQSNQPQHF.

The genes are TRBV14 and TRBJ2-1; the match to TRBD2 covers 14 bases. The CDR3 has 18 amino acids. Germline CDR1 reads SGHDN; CDR2 reads FVKESK. Trimming cost V 0 bases and J 7 bases; bases outside gene matches: 8. CDR3 region: CASSQEGLAGDPQNEQFF. CDR3 nucleotide sequence: TGTGCCAGCAGCCAAGAGGGACTAGCGGGGGACCCGCAGAATGAGCAGTTCTTC. The whole variable domain, remainder taken from reference TRBV14 and TRBJ2-1, is EAGVTQFPSHSVIEKGQTVTLRCDPISGHDNLYWYRRVMGKEIKFLLHFVKESKQDESGMPNNRFLAERTGGTYSTLKVQPAELEDSGVYFCASSQEGLAGDPQNEQFFGPGTRLTVL.

The chain recombines TRBV24-1 with TRBJ1-1; no reliable D call. The CDR3 spans 13 residues. V was shortened by 2 bases and J by 0 bases, with 3 bases between the two germline ends. Germline CDR1 KGHDR, CDR2 SFDVKD. CDR3 nucleotide sequence: TGTGCCACCAGTGATTGGATGAACACTGAAGCTTTCTTT. Its protein is CATSDWMNTEAFF.

V is TRBV6-1 and J is TRBJ2-3; D call uncertain. The V gene lost 5 bases and the J gene lost 1 base, with 16 bases spanning the gap. This CDR3 has 16 residues. In germline, CDR1 is MNHNS, CDR2 SASEGT. The CDR3 loop is CASSYYRVLRTDTQYF. DNA for the CDR3: TGTGCCAGCAGTTATTATAGGGTACTCCGCACAGATACGCAGTATTTT.

The chain links TRBV5-1 to TRBJ1-1, with D perhaps matching TRBD1 (6 bases). Germline CDR1 SGHRS, CDR2 YFSETQ. Trimming left V 4 bases short and J 2 bases short, with 18 bases between. The CDR3 runs 16 residues. The CDR3 protein is CASSPQGRLKNTEAFF. CDR3 in DNA: TGCGCCAGCAGCCCCCAGGGGCGATTGAAAAACACTGAAGCTTTCTTT.

The chain uses TRBV7-9 and TRBJ2-5, with D possibly matching TRBD2 (5 bases). Looked up from germline, CDR1 is SEHNR and CDR2 is FQNEAQ (reference sequence). The CDR3 sequence is 15 residues long. Trimming cost V 4 bases and J 8 bases, with 20 bases left between them. This CDR3 is CASSSERDSWFTQYF. The CDR3 DNA reads TGTGCCAGCAGCTCGGAGAGGGATAGTTGGTTCACCCAGTACTTC.

This clonotype was found many times. The gene calls are TRBV7-2 and TRBJ1-1, with a weak D call TRBD1 (5 bases). CDR1 SGHTA and CDR2 FQGNSA come from the germline V gene. The CDR3 runs to 15 residues. The ends were cut back, 2 bases at V and 1 base at J, with 11 bases in the middle. The CDR3 DNA is TGTGCCAGCAGCTTAAATCGGGGGAAGAACACTGAAGCTTTCTTT. As protein: CASSLNRGKNTEAFF. The entire variable domain, with the rest obtained from reference TRBV7-2 and TRBJ1-1, is as follows: GAGVSQSPSNKVTEKGKDVELRCDPISGHTALYWYRQSLGQGLEFLIYFQGNSAPDKSGLPSDRFSAERTGGSVSTLTIQRTQQEDSAVYLCASSLNRGKNTEAFFGQGTRLTVV.